This note documents a single T cell receptor (beta chain) sequence. Its antigen remains unknown. The analysis combined second doses at about 4 or about 12 weeks. The CDR3 runs 14 residues. With V trimmed by 0 bases and J by 5 bases, 4 bases remained unmatched. Per germline, CDR1 KGHSH and CDR2 LQKENI. This record belongs to a study of T cell responses to AZD1222 COVID-19 vaccine. Study-level findings and limits: Every sample of the repertoires postdated the peak T cell response. Elevations in Spike-specific TCR breadth and depth followed administration of two AZD1222 doses. Close to half of all spike-specific TCRs reportedly target regions of the variants that are unmutated.

Assay used: immunoSEQ multiplex PCR; TCRdb lists only in-frame clones, some missing. The repertoire consists of over 120,000 clones, with 80% to 95% occurring once and the leading ten covering roughly 3%. The receptor's source is an adult who received the AZD1222 COVID-19 vaccine. The sample in question was peripheral blood, obtained 28 days after the second AZD1222 dose. The chain joins TRBV18 to TRBJ2-7; 7 bases align to TRBD1. The CDR3 DNA sequence: TGTGCCAGCTCACCACCCGACAGGGTTGACGAGCAGTACTTC. Its protein is CASSPPDRVDEQYF.